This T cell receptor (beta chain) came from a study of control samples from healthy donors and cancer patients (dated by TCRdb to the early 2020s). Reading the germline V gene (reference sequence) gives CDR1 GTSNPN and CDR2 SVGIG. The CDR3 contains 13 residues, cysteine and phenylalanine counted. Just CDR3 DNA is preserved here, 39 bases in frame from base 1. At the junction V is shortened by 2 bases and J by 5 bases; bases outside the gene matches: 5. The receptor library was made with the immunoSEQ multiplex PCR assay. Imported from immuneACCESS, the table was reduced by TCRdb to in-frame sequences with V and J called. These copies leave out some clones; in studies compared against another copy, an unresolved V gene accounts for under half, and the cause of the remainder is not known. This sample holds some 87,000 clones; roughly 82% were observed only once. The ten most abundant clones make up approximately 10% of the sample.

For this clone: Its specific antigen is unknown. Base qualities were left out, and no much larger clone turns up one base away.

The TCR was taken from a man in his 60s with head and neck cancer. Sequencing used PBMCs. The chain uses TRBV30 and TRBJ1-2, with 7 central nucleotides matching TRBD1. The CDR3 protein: CAWSPRGKYGYTF. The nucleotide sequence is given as TGTGCCTGGAGTCCCAGGGGGAAATATGGCTACACCTTC.